The 14 T cell receptor beta chains below all came from one sample that was sequenced in a study of blood T cell repertoires in COVID-19. Method: immunoSEQ multiplex PCR; TCRdb's copy keeps in-frame clones and lacks some. The sample lists approximately 210,000 clones; 65% to 90% were seen once. The sequencing sample was made of PBMCs or T cells enriched from blood (not recorded which). The origin of the receptors is a middle-aged man who had recovered from COVID-19.

At least ten counts were recorded for this clone. This rearrangement joins TRBV5-4 to TRBJ2-1; 9 positions match TRBD1. Germline lookup yields CDR1 SGHNT and CDR2 YYREEE (reference sequence). V lost 0 bases, J lost 10 bases, and 17 bases stayed unmatched. The CDR3 loop spans 18 amino acids. The CDR3 bases are TGTGCCAGCAGCTTGGGGAGTGGTGGTGGGACAGGGTCAGTGGAGCAGTTCTTC. It translates to CASSLGSGGGTGSVEQFF.

This chain connects TRBV9 to TRBJ2-3, with 9 bases matching TRBD2. V lost 7 bases and J lost 0; bases outside the gene matches: 6. The CDR3 is made up of 15 amino acids. Germline loops: CDR1 SGDLS, CDR2 YYNGEE. The CDR3 loop is CASSTSGASTDTQYF. CDR3 DNA: TGTGCCAGCTCGACTAGCGGAGCTAGCACAGATACGCAGTATTTT. Based on the CDR3 plus reference TRBV9 and TRBJ2-3, the full variable domain is DSGVTQTPKHLITATGQRVTLRCSPRSGDLSVYWYQQSLDQGLQFLIQYYNGEERAKGNILERFSAQQFPDLHSELNLSSLELGDSALYFCASSTSGASTDTQYFGPGTRLTVL.

Here the CDR3 DNA reads TGTGGACACTACGAGCAGTACGTC. It yields the protein CGHYEQYV. The chain links TRBV2 to TRBJ2-7; D gene ambiguous. CDR3 length: 8 amino acids. From germline, CDR1 is SNHLY and CDR2 FYNNEI.

The V and J genes are TRBV28 and TRBJ1-6, with unresolved D. This CDR3 is built from 10 residues. CDR1 MDHEN and CDR2 SYDVKM come from the germline V gene. The ends were cut back, 3 bases at V and 15 bases at J, with 6 bases in the middle. This CDR3 reads CASSFTVLHF. The CDR3 coding sequence is TGTGCCAGCAGTTTCACGGTCCTCCACTTT. Full variable domain (remainder filled in from reference TRBV28 and TRBJ1-6): DVKVTQSSRYLVKRTGEKVFLECVQDMDHENMFWYRQDPGLGLRLIYFSYDVKMKEKGDIPEGYSVSREKKERFSLILESASTNQTSMYLCASSFTVLHFGNGTRLTVT.

The chain uses TRBV7-3 and TRBJ1-1; 8 bases map to TRBD1. The V and J ends lost 2 bases and 2 bases, in that order; junction bases with no gene match: 4. This CDR3 is 15 amino acids long. Germline lookup yields CDR1 SGHTA and CDR2 FQGTGA. CDR3: CASSLGDRRNTEAFF. The CDR3 region has the DNA TGTGCCAGCAGCTTAGGGGACAGGCGAAACACTGAAGCTTTCTTT.

The genes are TRBV13 and TRBJ2-2; D remains ambiguous. This CDR3 region has 14 residues. V gave up 4 bases and J gave up 1 base, with 7 bases separating them. Germline CDR1 PRHDT, CDR2 FYEKMQ (reference sequence). CDR3 bases: TGTGCCAGCAGCTCCTACAGGAACACCGGGGAGCTGTTTTTT. Its protein product is CASSSYRNTGELFF.

The chain recombines TRBV7-2 with TRBJ2-4, with D possibly being TRBD1 (6 bases). This CDR3 contains 16 residues. Trimming stripped 5 bases from V and 1 base from J, with 15 bases between. The germline V gene has CDR1 SGHTA and CDR2 FQGNSA. The CDR3 DNA follows: TGTGCCAGCAGCCCCCGACAGGCTCGGGCCAAAAACATTCAGTACTTC. Protein: CASSPRQARAKNIQYF. Complete variable domain (other parts from reference TRBV7-2 and TRBJ2-4): GAGVSQSPSNKVTEKGKDVELRCDPISGHTALYWYRQSLGQGLEFLIYFQGNSAPDKSGLPSDRFSAERTGGSVSTLTIQRTQQEDSAVYLCASSPRQARAKNIQYFGAGTRLSVL.

The rearrangement links TRBV21-1 to TRBJ2-4; the table calls TRBD2, which could not be checked here. TRBV21-1 is deemed a pseudogene. The CDR3 sequence is 18 residues long. The CDR3 is CASSKRNGGEYTKNIQYF. CDR3 in DNA: TGTGCCAGCAGCAAACGGAACGGGGGTGAGTATACCAAAAACATTCAGTACTTC.

The chain combines TRBV5-1 with TRBJ1-5, with D tentatively TRBD1 (6 bases). Trimming removed 3 bases from V and 4 bases from J, with 8 bases in between. Germline lookup yields CDR1 SGHRS and CDR2 YFSETQ. The CDR3 length is 13 residues. CDR3 loop: CASSSDSNQPQHF. The DNA for the CDR3 is TGCGCCAGCAGCTCGGACAGTAATCAGCCCCAGCATTTT.

The chain joins TRBV7-8 to TRBJ2-1; TRBD1 might be the D (5 bases). Trimming removed 3 bases from V and 4 bases from J, with 10 bases in between. Germline V lookup: CDR1 SGHVS, CDR2 FQNEAQ. The CDR3 extends over 14 amino acids. CDR3: CASSFDRFYNEQFF. DNA for the CDR3: TGTGCCAGCAGCTTCGACAGATTTTACAATGAGCAGTTCTTC.

This clone has only a few counts. The V gene is TRBV4-3, the J gene TRBJ2-1, with TRBD1 matching 9 bases. With 2 bases clipped from V and 3 bases from J, the junction kept 5 bases outside the gene matches. This CDR3 is built from 16 residues. Germline CDR1 and CDR2: LGHNA and YSLEER. The CDR3 sequence is CASSQKGTGFYNEQFF. CDR3 nucleotide sequence: TGCGCCAGCAGCCAAAAGGGGACAGGGTTCTACAATGAGCAGTTCTTC.

V is TRBV12-3 or TRBV12-4 and J is TRBJ1-5, with unresolved D. V was clipped by 6 bases and J by 5 bases, with 11 bases between them. The CDR3 loop spans 13 amino acids. CDR3 loop: CASSLREDQPQHF. CDR3 DNA sequence: TGTGCCAGCAGCCTGAGAGAGGATCAGCCCCAGCATTTT.

This clone was detected a few times. The rearrangement uses TRBV5-5 and TRBJ1-2; 7 positions agree with TRBD1. V was pared by 4 bases and J by 2 bases, with 5 bases of the junction left unmatched. Germline values: CDR1 SGHKS, CDR2 YYEKEE (reference sequence). The CDR3 loop spans 14 amino acids. CDR3 in amino acids: CASSTNRGNYGYTF. The CDR3 DNA sequence: TGTGCCAGCAGCACCAACAGGGGCAACTATGGCTACACCTTC.

The gene calls are TRBV12-3 or TRBV12-4 and TRBJ2-3; D is uncertain. This CDR3 comprises 13 residues. V was cut by 4 bases and J by 4 bases, with 9 bases left in between. The CDR3 spells CASSYSGSDTQYF. The CDR3 coding sequence is TGTGCCAGCAGTTACAGTGGGTCAGATACGCAGTATTTT.